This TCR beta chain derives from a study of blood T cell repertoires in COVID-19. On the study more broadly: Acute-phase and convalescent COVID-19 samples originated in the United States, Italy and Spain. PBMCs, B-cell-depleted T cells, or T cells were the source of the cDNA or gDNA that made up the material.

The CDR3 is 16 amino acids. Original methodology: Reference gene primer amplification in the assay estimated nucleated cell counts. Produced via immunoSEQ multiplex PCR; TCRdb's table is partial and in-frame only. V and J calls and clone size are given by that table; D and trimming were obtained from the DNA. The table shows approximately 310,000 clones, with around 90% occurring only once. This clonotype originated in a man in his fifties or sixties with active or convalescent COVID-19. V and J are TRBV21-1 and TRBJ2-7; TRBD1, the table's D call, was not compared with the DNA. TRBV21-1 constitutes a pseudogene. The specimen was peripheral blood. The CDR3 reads CASSKRGQGSSYEQYF. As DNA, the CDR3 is TGTGCCAGCAGCAAACGGGGACAGGGCAGCTCCTACGAGCAGTACTTC.